Shown below are 18 T cell receptor beta chains from a single sample sequenced in a study of blood T cell repertoires in COVID-19. This table comes from immunoSEQ multiplex PCR, and its TCRdb copy is limited to in-frame clones, with some not included. The repertoire holds fewer than 350,000 clones, with about 91% as singletons. The specimen was peripheral blood. These receptors all come from a woman aged 25-40 years with COVID-19, enrolled during active disease.

The chain employs TRBV4-3 and TRBJ2-7; tentative D call: TRBD2 (5 bases). The CDR3 runs 14 residues. V was clipped by 0 bases and J by 7 bases, with 13 bases between them. Germline CDR1 is LGHNA and CDR2 is YSLEER. Written as DNA, the CDR3 is TGCGCCAGCAGCCAAGATCCGGGGTCGGGGGAGCAGTACTTC. The encoded protein is CASSQDPGSGEQYF.

The chain links TRBV3-1 (or the pseudogene TRBV3-2) to TRBJ1-1, with 7 bases aligning to TRBD1. Trimming cost V 0 bases and J 1 base; bases outside gene matches: 2. There are 15 residues in the CDR3. CDR1 is LGHDT, CDR2 YNNKEL, per germline (reference sequence). The CDR3 loop is CASSQEQGKNTEAFF. Here the CDR3 DNA reads TGTGCCAGCAGCCAAGAACAGGGGAAGAACACTGAAGCTTTCTTT.

This chain joins TRBV3-1 (or the pseudogene TRBV3-2) and TRBJ2-2; D unresolved. The ends were cut back, 0 bases at V and 5 bases at J, with 10 bases in the middle. Germline-derived CDR1 and CDR2 are LGHDT and YNNKEL (reference sequence). The CDR3 loop spans 15 amino acids. CDR3 nucleotides: TGTGCCAGCAGCCAAGACACCTGGGCAACCGGGGAGCTGTTTTTT. Residues: CASSQDTWATGELFF.

The chain employs TRBV6-1 and TRBJ2-1, with 8 bases fitting TRBD2. The CDR3 extends over 16 amino acids. Germline-derived CDR1 and CDR2 are MNHNS and SASEGT. After removal of 2 bases from V and 7 bases from J, the junction contained 10 bases not matched to a gene. The CDR3 region is CASSEPRGGGKNEQFF. CDR3 bases: TGTGCCAGCAGTGAACCACGGGGGGGCGGTAAGAATGAGCAGTTCTTC.

The chain has TRBV9 and TRBJ1-1, with 7 nucleotides matching TRBD1. Germline-derived CDR1 and CDR2 are SGDLS and YYNGEE. Germline trimming cut 2 bases from V and 5 bases from J; bases unmatched to any gene: 15. This CDR3 region has 17 residues. The CDR3 DNA is TGTGCCAGCAGCGTTGGGCCACAGGGGACCCGGATTACTGAAGCTTTCTTT. It codes for CASSVGPQGTRITEAFF.

The V call is TRBV15, the J call TRBJ1-5; the D is unclear. The CDR3 has 16 amino acids. V was clipped by 1 base and J by 5 bases, with 15 bases between them. Per the germline V gene, CDR1 is LNHNV and CDR2 is YYDKDF (reference sequence). CDR3 sequence: CATSRGVRGSYQPQHF. CDR3 nucleotides: TGTGCCACCAGCAGAGGGGTTCGGGGATCCTATCAGCCCCAGCATTTT.

V gene TRBV25-1 combines with J gene TRBJ1-1, with 9 positions matching TRBD1. The trim removed 3 bases at V and 1 base at J, leaving 0 bases unmatched. This CDR3 contains 14 residues. Germline-derived CDR1 and CDR2 are MGHDK and SYGVNS. DNA of the CDR3: TGTGCCAGCAGTGAGGGACAGGGGAACACTGAAGCTTTCTTT. This gives the protein CASSEGQGNTEAFF.

The J gene is TRBJ1-2, the V gene TRBV29-1; TRBD1 agrees at 8 bases. The CDR3 spans 15 residues. Trimming removed 2 bases from V and 1 base from J; junction bases left unmatched: 6. Per germline, CDR1 SQVTM and CDR2 ANQGSEA. The DNA for the CDR3 is TGCAGCGTTGAACGGTGGACAGGGCTTAACTATGGCTACACCTTC. Translation gives CSVERWTGLNYGYTF.

As DNA, the CDR3 is TGTGCCAGCAGTCATCTGGGGACAATAGGGACTGAAGCTTTCTTT. Translation gives CASSHLGTIGTEAFF. This chain joins TRBV27 and TRBJ1-1; TRBD1 might be the D (6 bases). Trimming removed 5 bases at V and 5 bases at J, with 18 bases between. The CDR3 runs 15 residues. Looked up from germline, CDR1 is MNHEY and CDR2 is SMNVEV (reference sequence).

In its sample, this clone was seen once. This chain connects TRBV7-9 to TRBJ1-4; D is unclear. Deletions cut 1 base from V and 7 bases from J, with 13 bases between. The CDR3 consists of 15 residues. The V gene's germline CDR1 is SEHNR and CDR2 FQNEAQ (reference sequence). CDR3 bases: TGTGCCAGCAGCTTAGGAGCTGTTTCTGGTGAAAAACTGTTTTTT. As protein: CASSLGAVSGEKLFF.

A single count supports this clone. The gene calls are TRBV7-2 and TRBJ2-7, with a tentative D call TRBD2 (6 bases). From germline, CDR1 is SGHTA and CDR2 FQGNSA. The CDR3 is 14 residues long. V lost 1 base to trimming and J lost 3 bases, with 10 bases between them. CDR3 in amino acids: CASSLGNGGYEQYF. CDR3 bases: TGTGCCAGCAGCTTAGGGAACGGGGGCTACGAGCAGTACTTC.

The J gene is TRBJ2-1, the V gene TRBV11-2; 10 bases are shared with TRBD2. Germline lookup yields CDR1 SGHAT and CDR2 FQNNGV. The CDR3 runs 14 residues. V shed 0 bases and J 9 bases; nucleotides not matched to a gene: 2. Here the CDR3 reads CASSLEGTSAEQFF. CDR3 sequence (DNA): TGTGCCAGCAGCTTAGAGGGGACTAGCGCTGAGCAGTTCTTC.

The gene calls are TRBV12-3 or TRBV12-4 and TRBJ1-2; D is unclear. The V end lost 3 bases, the J end lost 6 bases, and 11 bases lay between the germline ends. The CDR3 consists of 13 residues. The CDR3 region is CASSFSGFDGYTF. The CDR3 DNA reads TGTGCCAGCAGTTTTTCCGGGTTCGATGGCTACACCTTC.

The V call is TRBV12-3 or TRBV12-4, the J call TRBJ1-5, with D unclear. Trimming removed 5 bases at V and 7 bases at J, with 12 bases between. The CDR3 loop spans 13 amino acids. This CDR3 reads CASSPSDWQPQHF. The CDR3 DNA is TGTGCCAGCAGTCCTTCTGACTGGCAGCCCCAGCATTTT.

V gene TRBV10-2 combines with J gene TRBJ2-7; TRBD2 might be the D (6 bases). The V gene's germline CDR1 is WSHSY and CDR2 SAAADI. The CDR3 runs to 16 residues. V lost 4 bases, J lost 0 bases, and 16 bases lay in between. The CDR3 sequence is CASSGMGTGSSYEQYF. CDR3 DNA: TGCGCCAGCAGTGGGATGGGCACCGGGAGCTCCTACGAGCAGTACTTC.

This sequence joins TRBV7-6 and TRBJ1-6; possibly TRBD1 for D (6 bases). V shed 1 base and J shed 8 bases, with 12 bases lying between them. Germline assignment: CDR1 SGHVS and CDR2 FNYEAQ. The CDR3 spans 15 residues. The CDR3 DNA reads TGTGCCAGCAGCTTAGTCGCCAGGGGCGATTCACCCCTCCACTTT. It encodes CASSLVARGDSPLHF.

V is TRBV4-1 and J is TRBJ2-3, with 10 bases lining up with TRBD2. This CDR3 comprises 16 residues. The germline V gene encodes CDR1 MGHRA and CDR2 YSYEKL. V trimming: 4 bases; J trimming: 6 bases; junction bases outside the gene matches: 10. The CDR3 nucleotides are TGCGCCAGCAGCCGAGCCAGCGGGGGGGCCGGGGATACGCAGTATTTT. As protein: CASSRASGGAGDTQYF.

The rearrangement uses TRBV7-9 and TRBJ1-1, with 8 positions matching TRBD1. Germline CDR1 SEHNR, CDR2 FQNEAQ (reference sequence). V shed 5 bases and J 6 bases; nucleotides not matched to a gene: 11. The CDR3 is made up of 15 amino acids. The CDR3 DNA reads as TGTGCCAGCAGCCGAACACAGACAGGGGAATCTGAAGCTTTCTTT. It codes for CASSRTQTGESEAFF.